This section outlines one TCR beta chain sequence together with its context. What antigen it recognizes has not been identified. Its ends do not fully match the called genes, so a read error is possible. TCR beta VDJ combination and CDR3 sequence profiling used genomic DNA as the template. TCR repertoire sequencing was run on an Illumina HiSeq 2000. For the original study's pipeline: TRBV/TRBJ rearrangement plots, CDR3 size and DJ length profiles, and Simpson's diversity index were used to evaluate the repertoires. Whichever DNA sequence was most abundant in the deep sequencing data was defined as the immunodominant clone. CDR3 amino acid sequences were screened for sharing across subjects and were compared with published repertoires and the VDJdb database. TCRdb took the public reads, trimmed them with fastp at Q25, ran MiXCR for clone calling and kept in-frame beta chains. Rows are unified per CDR3 protein, each entry keeping the most common DNA and genes. The V and J calls follow TCRdb's processing rather than the paper's. Counted in this sample were about 270,000 distinct CDR3 sequences; 82% of them appeared once. The ten most abundant clones make up approximately 40% of the sample.

The germline V gene encodes CDR1 SEHNR and CDR2 FQNEAQ (reference sequence). Including the terminal cysteine and phenylalanine, the CDR3 comprises 14 residues. Only the CDR3 region is kept as DNA, spanning 42 bases read in frame from base 1. Patients chosen for sequencing had shown expansion of CD8+CD57+ cells by flow cytometry. Severe acquired aplastic anemia was diagnosed in all patients according to International Study of Aplastic Anemia and Agranulocytosis and Camitta criteria. Patients had received no therapy at the time of blood sampling. In the study, sorted CD4+ and CD8+ blood T cells from patients with severe aplastic anemia and from healthy subjects underwent deep sequencing of TCR repertoires. Patients were enrolled under clinicaltrials.gov protocols 00001620, 01623167, 00001397, 00071045, 00081523 and 00961064 in the USA. Ficoll-Paque density gradient centrifugation was used to isolate peripheral blood mononuclear cells. Before DNA was extracted, CD4+ and CD8+ T cells were sorted using either FACS or magnetic beads.

The sample originates from a study of CD8+CD57+ T cells in acquired aplastic anemia (dated by TCRdb to 2017 to 2018). Background for the entire study: Extracted DNA from sorted CD4+ and CD8+ cells averaged about 3.4 ug, ranging from roughly 0.17 to 27.4 ug. A CD8+CD57+ expansion meant a frequency higher than the mean frequency seen in healthy subjects.

Findings and caveats that apply to the study as a whole: CD8+ Simpson's diversity did not differ significantly between patients and healthy controls (P=0.060). Roughly 30 CD8+ CDR3 sequences were found to be shared between patients and controls, but these sequences appeared to be highly expressed in patients and within the immunodominant clones of the patients.

The chain joins TRBV7-9 to TRBJ1-2; the central 10 bases match TRBD1. This sequence was found in a human donor with aplastic anemia. Material: sorted CD4+, CD8+, or CD8+CD57+ T cells (not recorded which) from PBMCs. The DNA sequence is TGTGCCAGCAGCAGAGATGGAGGACAGGGGGACTCCCCCTTC. Translated, it gives CASSRDGGQGDSPF.